This passage covers 20 T cell receptor beta chains from one sample sequenced in a study of blood T cell repertoires in COVID-19 (dated by TCRdb to 2019 to 2021). Library creation used the immunoSEQ multiplex PCR assay. TCRdb limited this immuneACCESS table to in-frame rearrangements with V and J called. A share of clones is missing; checked studies link under half to unresolved V genes, and the rest is unexplained. For this sample the table gives 100,000 or so clones, of which around 83% were detected only once. Less than 2.5% of the sample is in the top ten clones. The sample taken for sequencing was peripheral blood. All receptors derive from a human donor in a cohort sampled during active COVID-19.

The chain joins TRBV2 to TRBJ2-5, with D maybe TRBD2 (5 bases). This CDR3 is built from 11 residues. The germline V gene encodes CDR1 SNHLY and CDR2 FYNNEI. Trimming shortened V by 8 bases and J by 2 bases, and 6 bases separated the two germline ends. The CDR3 nucleotides read TGTGCCAGCCGGGGTCAAGAGACCCAGTACTTC. Translated: CASRGQETQYF.

In this sample, this clone turned up once. V gene TRBV6-1 combines with J gene TRBJ2-3; D not certain. The CDR3 has 15 amino acids. The ends were cut back, 1 base at V and 0 bases at J, with 8 bases in the middle. CDR1 and CDR2 from the germline V gene are MNHNS and SASEGT. The CDR3 protein is CASSEGPLSTDTQYF. In DNA, the CDR3 is TGTGCCAGCAGTGAAGGGCCGTTAAGCACAGATACGCAGTATTTT.

This chain connects TRBV12-3 or TRBV12-4 to TRBJ1-6; 7 nucleotides line up with TRBD1. This CDR3 is built from 12 residues. Trimming cost V 3 bases and J 11 bases; bases outside gene matches: 1. The CDR3 here is CASSFQGAPLHF. Written as DNA, the CDR3 is TGTGCCAGCAGTTTCCAGGGGGCACCCCTCCACTTT.

In its sample, this clone ranks as medium-sized. The V gene is TRBV3-1 (or the pseudogene TRBV3-2), the J gene TRBJ1-2; D remains ambiguous. CDR1 is LGHDT, CDR2 YNNKEL, per germline (reference sequence). The germline V and J ends were trimmed by 0 bases and 6 bases, with 11 bases remaining between them. The CDR3 sequence is 14 residues long. The CDR3, as DNA: TGTGCCAGCAGCCAAGATCTACGCGGGAATGGCTACACCTTC. Translation: CASSQDLRGNGYTF.

The rearrangement links TRBV30 to TRBJ1-2; TRBD1 matches at 7 bases. The germline CDR1 and CDR2 sequences are GTSNPN and SVGIG (reference sequence). V gave up 3 bases and J gave up 4 bases; unmatched junction bases: 8. The CDR3 covers 14 residues. CDR3 in amino acids: CAWRTSGTVYGYTF. The CDR3 DNA reads TGTGCCTGGAGAACCTCCGGGACAGTCTATGGCTACACCTTC.

The chain joins TRBV6-5 to TRBJ2-3; 9 bases are a match to TRBD1. This CDR3 has 15 residues. CDR1 is MNHEY, CDR2 SVGAGI, per germline. V dropped 6 bases and J dropped 4; count of bases not matched to a gene: 8. The CDR3 DNA follows: TGTGCCAGCAGAATGACAGGGGGGCCTGCAGATACGCAGTATTTT. Translation: CASRMTGGPADTQYF.

V gene TRBV7-9 combines with J gene TRBJ1-1, with 12 bases that match TRBD1. This CDR3 is 15 amino acids long. V gave up 1 base and J gave up 4 bases; unmatched junction bases: 1. In germline, CDR1 is SEHNR, CDR2 FQNEAQ (reference sequence). The CDR3 region has the DNA TGTGCCAGCAGCTTAGGGGACAGGGGGCTCACTGAAGCTTTCTTT. Its translation: CASSLGDRGLTEAFF.

This clone was seen a handful of times. V gene TRBV4-1 combines with J gene TRBJ2-1; the D is unclear. The germline V and J ends were trimmed by 0 bases and 4 bases, with 13 bases remaining between them. CDR3 size: 16 residues. CDR1 and CDR2 from the germline V gene are MGHRA and YSYEKL. The CDR3 is CASSQDAFTYYNEQFF. CDR3 in DNA: TGCGCCAGCAGCCAAGATGCCTTTACCTATTACAATGAGCAGTTCTTC.

This chain connects TRBV5-1 to TRBJ2-7, with 7 nucleotides matching TRBD1. The germline V gene has CDR1 SGHRS and CDR2 YFSETQ. The CDR3 sequence is 14 residues long. V was clipped by 9 bases and J by 0 bases; unmatched bases: 9. CDR3: CATGVTGSSYEQYF. The CDR3 DNA reads TGCGCCACCGGGGTGACAGGGAGCTCCTACGAGCAGTACTTC.

This chain connects TRBV19 to TRBJ1-5; D is ambiguous. The germline V gene has CDR1 LNHDA and CDR2 SQIVND (reference sequence). This CDR3 is built from 16 residues. V was shortened by 4 bases and J by 0 bases, with 13 bases between the two germline ends. Here the CDR3 reads CASSTYSPNSNQPQHF. The CDR3 nucleotides read TGTGCCAGTAGTACATACAGCCCTAATAGCAATCAGCCCCAGCATTTT.

V usage is TRBV4-2 and J usage is TRBJ2-7; TRBD2 matches 7 bases. From germline, CDR1 is LGHNA and CDR2 YNFKEQ. The CDR3 is made up of 13 amino acids. V lost 1 base, J lost 3 bases, and 0 bases stayed unmatched. The CDR3 loop is CASSQGGGYEQYF. The CDR3 bases are TGTGCCAGCAGCCAAGGGGGGGGCTACGAGCAGTACTTC.

This chain links TRBV4-1 with TRBJ2-5; the D gene is possibly TRBD2 (5 bases). This CDR3 region has 13 residues. Germline CDR1 reads MGHRA; CDR2 reads YSYEKL. Trimming removed 1 base at V and 7 bases at J, with 10 bases between. The CDR3 loop reads CASSQGTFGTQYF. CDR3 in DNA: TGCGCCAGCAGCCAAGGGACTTTCGGGACCCAGTACTTC.

CDR3 region: CASGLRDTSEAFF. The CDR3 DNA reads TGTGCTAGTGGTTTGCGGGACACCAGTGAAGCTTTCTTT. This chain connects TRBV12-5 to TRBJ1-1, with a tentative D call TRBD1 (6 bases). This CDR3 has 13 residues. With 2 bases removed from V and 7 bases from J, the gap between germline ends came to 11 bases. The germline V gene has CDR1 LGHNT and CDR2 FRNRAP.

The chain couples TRBV2 to TRBJ2-5; D unresolved. There are 14 residues in the CDR3. Trimming cost V 3 bases and J 1 base, with 9 bases left between them. CDR1 and CDR2 (germline): SNHLY, FYNNEI. DNA of the CDR3: TGTGCCAGCAGTGATCTCAGCGCCCAAGAGACCCAGTACTTC. This translates into CASSDLSAQETQYF.

This clone was observed a single time. At the DNA level, this CDR3 is encoded by other sequences in the same sample as well. The rearrangement joins TRBV5-1 to TRBJ1-2; 7 positions agree with TRBD1. V lost 4 bases to trimming and J lost 2 bases; unmatched junction nucleotides: 2. Per germline, CDR1 SGHRS and CDR2 YFSETQ. The CDR3 consists of 13 residues. DNA of the CDR3: TGCGCCAGCAGCCTGGGACAGAACTATGGCTACACCTTC. As protein: CASSLGQNYGYTF.

The J gene is TRBJ1-2, the V gene TRBV7-8, with D possibly matching TRBD1 (5 bases). V was pared by 0 bases and J by 10 bases, with 9 bases between. The CDR3 has 12 amino acids. Germline values: CDR1 SGHVS, CDR2 FQNEAQ. DNA for the CDR3: TGTGCCAGCAGCTTAGCCCCAGGGATCTACACCTTC. Its translation is CASSLAPGIYTF.

This clone was found once. The rearrangement links TRBV7-9 to TRBJ2-7, with 7 bases lining up with TRBD1. CDR1 and CDR2 from the germline V gene are SEHNR and FQNEAQ (reference sequence). The length of the CDR3 is 14 residues. Losses at the gene ends were 2 bases for V and 3 bases for J; bases not matched to a gene: 4. CDR3 nucleotides: TGTGCCAGCAGCTTAACTAGGGGGCTCTACGAGCAGTACTTC. This gives the protein CASSLTRGLYEQYF.

V and J are TRBV5-4 and TRBJ2-7; 9 bases are shared with TRBD1. The V gene end was trimmed by 4 bases and the J gene end by 3 bases; junction bases not matched to a gene: 8. Germline V gene sequence: CDR1 SGHNT, CDR2 YYREEE (reference sequence). This CDR3 spans 15 amino acids. The CDR3 loop is CASSPGQGDNYEQYF. In DNA form, the CDR3 reads TGTGCCAGCAGCCCGGGACAGGGCGATAACTACGAGCAGTACTTC.

V gene TRBV30 combines with J gene TRBJ2-6; 12 bases match TRBD1. CDR3 length: 18 residues. Losses at the gene ends were 4 bases for V and 2 bases for J; bases not matched to a gene: 9. Germline V CDR1 and CDR2: GTSNPN, SVGIG (reference sequence). The DNA for the CDR3 is TGTGCCTGGACTAGCTCCGGGACAGGGGGCCCTGGGGCCAACGTCCTGACTTTC. Translating gives CAWTSSGTGGPGANVLTF.

The chain joins TRBV30 to TRBJ1-1, with TRBD1 identical over 7 bases. CDR1 GTSNPN and CDR2 SVGIG come from the germline V gene (reference sequence). The CDR3 runs to 14 residues. V lost 4 bases to trimming and J lost 3 bases; unmatched junction nucleotides: 8. CDR3 bases: TGTGCCTGGACCCAGACAGGGCTTTACACTGAAGCTTTCTTT. Amino acids: CAWTQTGLYTEAFF.